Listed here is a single T cell receptor (beta chain). The data were taken from a study of blood T cells in healthy people across ages. This CDR3 has 16 residues. V was clipped by 5 bases and J by 3 bases, with 18 bases between them. CDR1 SGHNT and CDR2 YENEEA come from the germline V gene. With a J-beta primer mix and a sample-barcoded 5' primer, a second PCR ran about 7 to 12 cycles. TCRdb passed the 5' RACE reads through MiXCR, listing each CDR3 protein once. The data show 540,000 or so distinct CDR3 sequences, around 50% seen once. The J gene is TRBJ2-3, the V gene TRBV11-3, with D possibly TRBD2 on 7 matching bases. This receptor was obtained from a man older than 75 in good health. Sequenced input: blood. The CDR3 region is CASSLRGGGDTDTQYF. CDR3 in DNA: TGTGCCAGCAGCCTCCGGGGAGGGGGGGATACAGATACGCAGTATTTT.